This is a list of T cell receptor beta chains from one sample in a study of early T cells in non-severe SARS-CoV-2 infection. Each CDR3 protein gets one entry after TCRdb re-called the 5' RACE reads with MiXCR. The data show 30,000 to 35,000 distinct CDR3 sequences, roughly 7.1% seen once. The starting material was whole blood, obtained at baseline. All receptors come from an adult who was a healthcare worker with PCR-confirmed SARS-CoV-2 infection or an uninfected control (not recorded which). The CDR3 runs from the conserved cysteine through the conserved F or W. The D gene is left open where the match is weak. Clone size is not always given. Where it is, it says once, few, many or a class for expanded clones.

j_call clone_size d_call v_call cdr3_aa cdr3_nt
TRBJ1-6 medium-sized TRBD1 TRBV24-1 CATSGTGSSPLHF TGTGCCACCTCCGGGACAGGCTCATCACCCCTCCACTTT
TRBJ2-7 many TRBD1 TRBV28 CASRLGTGSFYEQYF TGTGCCAGCAGGCTGGGGACAGGGAGTTTCTACGAGCAGTACTTC
TRBJ2-5 many NA TRBV6-6 CASSYSTSGAETQYF TGTGCCAGCAGTTACTCGACTAGTGGGGCGGAGACCCAGTACTTC
TRBJ2-1 many NA TRBV27 CASSFSSVPPYNEQFF TGTGCCAGCAGTTTCTCTAGCGTTCCGCCCTACAATGAGCAGTTCTTC
TRBJ2-7 many TRBD2 TRBV6-2/TRBV6-3 CASSWSTSGTYEQYF TGTGCCAGCAGCTGGTCGACTAGCGGGACCTACGAGCAGTACTTC
TRBJ1-3 many NA TRBV24-1 CATSDSGDFGNTIYF TGTGCCACCAGTGATTCAGGAGACTTTGGAAACACCATATATTTT
TRBJ1-1 NA NA TRBV20-1 CSAMGGNTEAFF TGCAGTGCCATGGGGGGTAACACTGAAGCTTTCTTT
TRBJ2-5 NA TRBD2 TRBV7-2 CASSLNSGETQYF TGTGCCAGCAGCTTAAATAGCGGGGAGACCCAGTACTTC
TRBJ2-1 NA TRBD1 TRBV7-6 CASSSGQGSSYNEQFF TGTGCCAGCAGCTCTGGACAGGGAAGCTCCTACAATGAGCAGTTCTTC
TRBJ2-2 few NA TRBV28 CASSSSVESLTGELFF TGTGCCAGCAGCTCCTCAGTGGAGAGTCTCACCGGGGAGCTGTTTTTT
TRBJ2-1 medium-sized NA TRBV5-6 CASSLPAGANEQFF TGTGCCAGCAGCCTACCAGCAGGGGCCAATGAGCAGTTCTTC
TRBJ2-5 many TRBD2 TRBV29-1 CSVESLSSGSVLGEETQYF TGCAGCGTTGAGTCTTTATCTAGCGGGAGTGTGTTAGGGGAAGAGACCCAGTACTTC
TRBJ2-7 many TRBD1 TRBV7-2 CASSLSEGQGSYEQYF TGTGCCAGCAGCTTATCGGAGGGACAGGGGTCGTACGAGCAGTACTTC
TRBJ2-1 many NA TRBV2 CASSSPDGLYNEQFF TGTGCCAGCAGTTCCCCGGACGGACTTTACAATGAGCAGTTCTTC
TRBJ2-5 NA NA TRBV29-1 CSVGVSEGTQYF TGCAGCGTTGGGGTTTCCGAAGGGACCCAGTACTTC
TRBJ2-1 large NA TRBV7-8 CASSIAPSSYNEQFF TGTGCCAGCAGCATTGCGCCAAGCTCCTACAATGAGCAGTTCTTC
TRBJ2-2 NA TRBD2 TRBV27 CASSNRPAGGQGTGELFF TGTGCCAGCAGTAACAGACCAGCGGGAGGGCAGGGTACCGGGGAGCTGTTTTTT
TRBJ2-4 NA NA TRBV12-3/TRBV12-4 CASSLSADRNIQYF TGTGCCAGCAGTTTATCCGCAGACAGAAACATTCAGTACTTC
TRBJ1-1 few NA TRBV2 CASRYGGTEAFF TGTGCCAGCAGATACGGGGGGACTGAAGCTTTCTTT
TRBJ1-1 NA TRBD1 TRBV12-3/TRBV12-4 CASRDRDAEAFF TGTGCCAGCAGGGACAGGGACGCTGAAGCTTTCTTT
TRBJ2-2 many TRBD2 TRBV30 CAWSVDPAGAGELFF TGTGCCTGGAGTGTCGACCCTGCGGGGGCCGGGGAGCTGTTTTTT
TRBJ1-6 many NA TRBV12-3/TRBV12-4 CASSLDRTNSPLHF TGTGCCAGCAGTCTCGACAGGACTAATTCACCCCTCCACTTT
TRBJ1-4 few TRBD1 TRBV28 CASSATGTNEKLFF TGTGCCAGCAGCGCGACAGGGACTAATGAAAAACTGTTTTTT
TRBJ2-7 few TRBD1 TRBV6-5 CASSYRRTGSYEQYF TGTGCCAGCAGTTATCGCAGGACAGGGTCCTACGAGCAGTACTTC
TRBJ2-1 few NA TRBV20-1 CSASGNSNEQFF TGCAGTGCTAGTGGGAATTCGAATGAGCAGTTCTTC
TRBJ2-1 many NA TRBV29-1 CSVVADYNEQFF TGCAGCGTTGTAGCAGACTACAATGAGCAGTTCTTC
TRBJ1-1 many NA TRBV9 CASSVGEGRVEAFF TGTGCCAGCAGCGTAGGCGAGGGTCGAGTTGAAGCTTTCTTT
TRBJ2-3 many TRBD2 TRBV7-2 CASSLGSTSGAGVRTQYF TGTGCCAGCAGCTTAGGTAGTACTAGCGGGGCCGGAGTGAGAACGCAGTATTTT
TRBJ2-3 few NA TRBV5-6 CASSVTGTLPLGTQYF TGTGCCAGCAGCGTAACCGGGACCCTGCCTTTAGGAACGCAGTATTTT
TRBJ2-5 NA NA TRBV3-1 CASSQAGGTGETQYF TGTGCCAGCAGCCAAGCCGGCGGGACGGGAGAGACCCAGTACTTC
TRBJ1-4 many NA TRBV29-1 CSVADSLNEKLFF TGCAGCGTTGCAGACAGCTTAAATGAAAAACTGTTTTTT
TRBJ2-3 many TRBD1 TRBV20-1 CSAPPWGQGTDTQYF TGCAGTGCCCCACCGTGGGGACAGGGGACAGATACGCAGTATTTT
TRBJ1-2 few NA TRBV29-1 CSVEDPQKANYGYTF TGCAGCGTTGAAGATCCCCAGAAAGCTAACTATGGCTACACCTTC
TRBJ2-5 few NA TRBV18 CASSPYQETQYF TGTGCCAGCTCACCATACCAAGAGACCCAGTACTTC
TRBJ2-2 few NA TRBV20-1 CSARDASNTGELFF TGCAGTGCTAGGGACGCATCGAACACCGGGGAGCTGTTTTTT
TRBJ2-1 many TRBD2 TRBV19 CASQKAGLNEQFF TGTGCCAGCCAGAAAGCGGGATTGAATGAGCAGTTCTTC
TRBJ2-7 NA NA TRBV5-1 CASSADGSSYEQYF TGCGCCAGCAGCGCCGATGGATCTTCCTACGAGCAGTACTTC
TRBJ2-1 many NA TRBV28 CASSLTGRKFF TGTGCCAGCAGTTTAACGGGGCGTAAGTTCTTC
TRBJ2-1 NA TRBD2 TRBV2 CATRTSGDNEQFF TGTGCCACGAGGACTAGCGGGGACAATGAGCAGTTCTTC
TRBJ1-6 few TRBD1 TRBV13 CASSVTGGYGSYNSPLHF TGTGCCAGCAGCGTTACAGGGGGCTACGGCTCCTATAATTCACCCCTCCACTTT
TRBJ2-2 many NA TRBV6-5 CASSYRGITGELFF TGTGCCAGCAGTTATAGAGGGATCACCGGGGAGCTGTTTTTT
TRBJ1-6 many NA TRBV20-1 CSARDIGSPLNSPLHF TGCAGTGCTAGAGATATAGGGTCTCCCCTGAATTCACCCCTCCACTTT
TRBJ2-4 many TRBD2 TRBV6-2/TRBV6-3 CASSIAGQKNIQYF TGTGCCAGCAGCATAGCGGGGCAGAAAAACATTCAGTACTTC
TRBJ2-5 many TRBD1 TRBV20-1 CSARGVVQGAQETQYF TGCAGTGCTAGGGGCGTCGTGCAGGGGGCCCAAGAGACCCAGTACTTC
TRBJ1-6 few NA TRBV11-2 CASRPTGLSPLHF TGTGCCAGCAGACCGACAGGTCTTTCACCCCTCCACTTT
TRBJ2-1 many NA TRBV5-1 CASSPREAPNEQFF TGCGCCAGCAGCCCCAGGGAGGCCCCCAATGAGCAGTTCTTC
TRBJ2-5 many TRBD1 TRBV12-3/TRBV12-4 CASSRDRAGETQYF TGTGCCAGCAGCCGGGACAGGGCGGGAGAGACCCAGTACTTC
TRBJ2-3 NA NA TRBV7-6 CASSYYSGSAWDTQYF TGTGCCAGCAGCTACTACAGCGGGTCAGCTTGGGATACGCAGTATTTT
TRBJ2-1 few TRBD2 TRBV19 CASRQTGLAGLNEQFF TGTGCCAGTAGACAAACGGGACTAGCGGGGCTCAATGAGCAGTTCTTC
TRBJ2-1 many TRBD1 TRBV29-1 CSVEVVEWGQTLENEQFF TGCAGCGTTGAGGTTGTGGAGTGGGGACAGACCTTGGAGAATGAGCAGTTCTTC
TRBJ2-1 NA TRBD2 TRBV6-1 CASSDDTSGRAPYNEQFF TGTGCCAGCAGTGACGATACTAGCGGGAGGGCCCCCTACAATGAGCAGTTCTTC
TRBJ2-3 few TRBD2 TRBV20-1 CSAVAGMSSSTDTQYF TGCAGTGCAGTAGCGGGAATGTCCTCTAGCACAGATACGCAGTATTTT
TRBJ1-1 few NA TRBV24-1 CATSDRGNTEAFF TGTGCCACCAGTGACAGGGGGAACACTGAAGCTTTCTTT
TRBJ2-7 many TRBD2 TRBV6-5 CASSGSGSTNEQYF TGTGCCAGCAGTGGTAGCGGGAGTACGAACGAGCAGTACTTC
TRBJ2-1 few NA TRBV12-3/TRBV12-4 CASSLLPADYYYNEQFF TGTGCCAGCAGTCTGCTCCCAGCGGATTACTACTACAATGAGCAGTTCTTC